A single sample is the source of the 7 T cell receptor beta chains below, sequenced in a study of cytomegalovirus exposure and HLA in healthy donors. PCR amplification relied on 60 Vbeta primers (plus 13 Jbeta primers). Only in-frame clones appear in the TCRdb table, and some are missing; sequencing was by immunoSEQ multiplex PCR. The profile shows about 140,000 clones, 82% of them singletons. The material sequenced was PBMCs. These receptors originate from a man aged 25 to 40 in good health and CMV-seropositive.

The chain combines TRBV2 with TRBJ2-7; 8 bases are a match to TRBD1. Trimming cost V 1 base and J 3 bases; bases outside gene matches: 8. Germline CDR1 is SNHLY and CDR2 is FYNNEI. The CDR3 extends over 16 amino acids. DNA for the CDR3: TGTGCCAGCAGTGAAGACCTAGGACAGGGCGACTACGAGCAGTACTTC. Translating gives CASSEDLGQGDYEQYF.

The chain is built from TRBV15 and TRBJ2-7; D might be TRBD2 (6 bases). Germline V lookup: CDR1 LNHNV, CDR2 YYDKDF (reference sequence). CDR3 length: 15 amino acids. V was clipped by 1 base and J by 6 bases, with 16 bases between them. The CDR3 here is CATSRGDSGPSEQYF. DNA for the CDR3: TGTGCCACCAGCAGAGGGGACTCTGGGCCCTCCGAGCAGTACTTC.

The chain carries TRBV7-3 and TRBJ2-3; 14 positions agree with TRBD2. From germline, CDR1 is SGHTA and CDR2 FQGTGA. The CDR3 has 18 residues. V lost 4 bases, J lost 4 bases, and 10 bases stayed unmatched. The CDR3, as DNA: TGTGCCAGCAGCTCCGGGACTAGCGGGAGTGTTGGGTCAGATACGCAGTATTTT. It codes for CASSSGTSGSVGSDTQYF.

The chain links TRBV5-1 to TRBJ2-3; 7 bases are shared with TRBD1. This CDR3 has 16 residues. Germline V CDR1 and CDR2: SGHRS, YFSETQ. V shed 4 bases and J 1 base; nucleotides not matched to a gene: 9. CDR3 amino acids: CASSRARDRGTDTQYF. The DNA for the CDR3 is TGCGCCAGCAGCCGCGCCCGGGACAGAGGCACAGATACGCAGTATTTT.

This rearrangement joins TRBV2 to TRBJ1-5, with 8 positions matching TRBD1. The V segment lost 4 bases and the J segment 4 bases; nucleotides outside the gene matches: 3. Germline CDR1 reads SNHLY; CDR2 reads FYNNEI. This CDR3 is built from 14 residues. The CDR3 here is CASSVRQGNQPQHF. The DNA of the CDR3 is TGTGCCAGCAGTGTGAGACAGGGGAATCAGCCCCAGCATTTT.

V is TRBV6-5 and J is TRBJ1-2; TRBD1 might be the D (5 bases). The CDR3 is 14 residues long. Germline V gene data show CDR1 as MNHEY and CDR2 as SVGAGI. Trimming took off 5 bases at V and 2 bases at J, with 12 bases between the two ends. The CDR3 loop is CASSPWTRNYGYTF. CDR3 DNA: TGTGCCAGCAGTCCCTGGACAAGGAACTATGGCTACACCTTC.

The V gene is TRBV7-3, the J gene TRBJ2-1, with 11 bases aligning to TRBD2. Germline CDR1 is SGHTA and CDR2 is FQGTGA. CDR3 length: 16 amino acids. V dropped 2 bases and J dropped 6; count of bases not matched to a gene: 6. DNA of the CDR3: TGTGCCAGCAGCTTAGTGGGGACTAGCGGACTCAATGAGCAGTTCTTC. Its protein product is CASSLVGTSGLNEQFF.